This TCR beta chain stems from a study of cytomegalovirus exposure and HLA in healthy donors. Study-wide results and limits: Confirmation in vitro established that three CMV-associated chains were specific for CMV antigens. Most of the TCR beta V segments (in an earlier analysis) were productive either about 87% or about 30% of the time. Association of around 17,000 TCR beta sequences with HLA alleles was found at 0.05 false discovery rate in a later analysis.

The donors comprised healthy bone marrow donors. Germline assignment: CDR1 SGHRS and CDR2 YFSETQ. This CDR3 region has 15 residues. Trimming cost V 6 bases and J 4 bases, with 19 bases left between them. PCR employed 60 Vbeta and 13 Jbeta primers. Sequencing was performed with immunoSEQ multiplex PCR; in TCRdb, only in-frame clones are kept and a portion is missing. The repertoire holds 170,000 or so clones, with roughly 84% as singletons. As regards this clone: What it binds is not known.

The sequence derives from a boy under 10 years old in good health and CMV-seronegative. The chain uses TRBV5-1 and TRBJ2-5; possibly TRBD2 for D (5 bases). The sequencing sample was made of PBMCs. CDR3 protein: CASTPYTRTGETQYF. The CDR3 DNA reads TGCGCCAGCACCCCTTACACTAGAACGGGAGAGACCCAGTACTTC.